What follows describes a single TCR beta chain. Antigen: not known. Indicated time point: patch test 1, 2 weeks after DPC sensitization. Treatment given: therapeutic diphenylcyclopropenone sensitization with weekly scalp DPC. As the library was built, unique molecular identifiers were attached to individual cDNA molecules. Per the original data handling: With a range of roughly 23,224 to 690,600, the median per sample was roughly 91,000 TCRs. TCRdb ran MiXCR on the RACE reads and lists one entry per CDR3 protein. These V and J calls originate from TCRdb's pipeline instead of the authors' own analysis. The table shows 79,000 or so distinct CDR3 sequences, with around a tenth occurring only once. The germline gives CDR1 SGHTA, CDR2 FQGNSA. Trimming took off 8 bases at V and 6 bases at J, with 14 bases between the two ends. The CDR3 consists of 12 residues. The sample belongs to a study of human T cells and chemical hapten exposure. Study-level findings and limits: Expanded TCRs formed significantly more large CDR3 similarity clusters than controls. Patch test score rose with PT1 expanded TCR count, significant at thresholds 8, 16 and 32, not 4.

The specimen was whole blood, collected in connection with sensitization to the hapten diphenylcyclopropenone (DPC). This rearrangement joins TRBV7-2 to TRBJ2-7; D may be TRBD1 or TRBD2 (5 bases each). The source of this sequence is a woman in her forties or fifties with alopecia areata. Some clones in this sample may be carry-over from other donors' samples. In DNA form, the CDR3 reads TGTGCCAGCCGGGACCCCACGACCGAGCAGTACTTC. This translates into CASRDPTTEQYF.